This record looks at one TCR beta chain sequence and its context. The sample belongs to a study of shared clonotypes between healthy human individuals. Germline V CDR1 and CDR2: SGHAT, FQNNGV. This CDR3 comprises 17 residues. With 1 base removed from V and 3 bases from J, the gap between germline ends came to 19 bases. Produced via immunoSEQ multiplex PCR; TCRdb's table is partial and in-frame only. The sample shows some 2.4 million clones, roughly 93% of them seen only once. The TCR originated in a man aged 18-30 years in good health. Some clones in this sample may be carry-over from other donors' samples. The chain combines TRBV11-2 with TRBJ2-7; D may be TRBD1 or TRBD2 (6 bases each). The sample was naive CD4+ T cells from PBMCs. Subset: CD45RA+ positively selected. The CDR3, as DNA: TGTGCCAGCAGCTTAGGGGGGGCGGGGACGGCACACTACGAGCAGTACTTC. Translation gives CASSLGGAGTAHYEQYF.